This T cell receptor (beta chain) derives from a study of shared T cell receptors in the human thymus. The CDR3 runs 14 residues. Per the germline V gene, CDR1 is SGHRS and CDR2 is YFSETQ. V lost 5 bases and J lost 8, with 16 bases in between. Using immunoSEQ multiplex PCR, the repertoire was profiled, and TCRdb retains in-frame clones only, with some absent. This table has some 700,000 clones, around nine tenths appearing once. The same specimen was also included in a second study, on human thymus T cells. From that report: From resections taken during corrective heart surgery, the thymus tissue was obtained. Thymic and blood repertoires appeared to carry a bias in their V and J gene usage. Overlap was high between thymic repertoires from unrelated individuals, as reported in related research.

The source is a boy less than two years old with a congenital heart defect. The sequencing input was thymocytes. The chain is built from TRBV5-1 and TRBJ1-4; weak D call: TRBD1 (5 bases). CDR3 amino acids: CASRIGGKGEKLFF. CDR3 DNA: TGCGCCAGCAGAATTGGGGGGAAAGGGGAAAAACTGTTTTTT.